The entry below gives a single TCR beta chain sequence along with its context. Antigen specificity is unknown. Using immunoSEQ multiplex PCR, the repertoire was profiled, and TCRdb retains in-frame clones only, with some absent. The profile covers 150,000 or so clones, with nearly 95% appearing a single time and under 6.5% taken by the ten largest. These data originate in a study of T cell responses to AZD1222 COVID-19 vaccine. As for the study in general: It was second doses at about 4 or about 12 weeks that were pooled.

Germline V lookup: CDR1 SGDLS, CDR2 YYNGEE. The CDR3 covers 14 residues. The V end was cut by 3 bases, the J end by 0 bases, with 10 bases between. Study findings and constraints: AZD1222 recipients seropositive at baseline numbered only six or seven. CD4 TCRs covered the whole spike, strongest at regions 160-218 and 743-854. Donors were largely white British and mainly female; clonal diversity was possibly underestimated.

Sequenced material: peripheral blood, taken on day 0 of AZD1222 vaccination. The chain has TRBV9 and TRBJ2-7; D possibly matches TRBD1 or TRBD2 (5 bases each). The receptor was isolated from an adult in good health. CDR3 nucleotide sequence: TGTGCCAGCAGCGCGGGACGGCTCTCCTACGAGCAGTACTTC. This encodes CASSAGRLSYEQYF.